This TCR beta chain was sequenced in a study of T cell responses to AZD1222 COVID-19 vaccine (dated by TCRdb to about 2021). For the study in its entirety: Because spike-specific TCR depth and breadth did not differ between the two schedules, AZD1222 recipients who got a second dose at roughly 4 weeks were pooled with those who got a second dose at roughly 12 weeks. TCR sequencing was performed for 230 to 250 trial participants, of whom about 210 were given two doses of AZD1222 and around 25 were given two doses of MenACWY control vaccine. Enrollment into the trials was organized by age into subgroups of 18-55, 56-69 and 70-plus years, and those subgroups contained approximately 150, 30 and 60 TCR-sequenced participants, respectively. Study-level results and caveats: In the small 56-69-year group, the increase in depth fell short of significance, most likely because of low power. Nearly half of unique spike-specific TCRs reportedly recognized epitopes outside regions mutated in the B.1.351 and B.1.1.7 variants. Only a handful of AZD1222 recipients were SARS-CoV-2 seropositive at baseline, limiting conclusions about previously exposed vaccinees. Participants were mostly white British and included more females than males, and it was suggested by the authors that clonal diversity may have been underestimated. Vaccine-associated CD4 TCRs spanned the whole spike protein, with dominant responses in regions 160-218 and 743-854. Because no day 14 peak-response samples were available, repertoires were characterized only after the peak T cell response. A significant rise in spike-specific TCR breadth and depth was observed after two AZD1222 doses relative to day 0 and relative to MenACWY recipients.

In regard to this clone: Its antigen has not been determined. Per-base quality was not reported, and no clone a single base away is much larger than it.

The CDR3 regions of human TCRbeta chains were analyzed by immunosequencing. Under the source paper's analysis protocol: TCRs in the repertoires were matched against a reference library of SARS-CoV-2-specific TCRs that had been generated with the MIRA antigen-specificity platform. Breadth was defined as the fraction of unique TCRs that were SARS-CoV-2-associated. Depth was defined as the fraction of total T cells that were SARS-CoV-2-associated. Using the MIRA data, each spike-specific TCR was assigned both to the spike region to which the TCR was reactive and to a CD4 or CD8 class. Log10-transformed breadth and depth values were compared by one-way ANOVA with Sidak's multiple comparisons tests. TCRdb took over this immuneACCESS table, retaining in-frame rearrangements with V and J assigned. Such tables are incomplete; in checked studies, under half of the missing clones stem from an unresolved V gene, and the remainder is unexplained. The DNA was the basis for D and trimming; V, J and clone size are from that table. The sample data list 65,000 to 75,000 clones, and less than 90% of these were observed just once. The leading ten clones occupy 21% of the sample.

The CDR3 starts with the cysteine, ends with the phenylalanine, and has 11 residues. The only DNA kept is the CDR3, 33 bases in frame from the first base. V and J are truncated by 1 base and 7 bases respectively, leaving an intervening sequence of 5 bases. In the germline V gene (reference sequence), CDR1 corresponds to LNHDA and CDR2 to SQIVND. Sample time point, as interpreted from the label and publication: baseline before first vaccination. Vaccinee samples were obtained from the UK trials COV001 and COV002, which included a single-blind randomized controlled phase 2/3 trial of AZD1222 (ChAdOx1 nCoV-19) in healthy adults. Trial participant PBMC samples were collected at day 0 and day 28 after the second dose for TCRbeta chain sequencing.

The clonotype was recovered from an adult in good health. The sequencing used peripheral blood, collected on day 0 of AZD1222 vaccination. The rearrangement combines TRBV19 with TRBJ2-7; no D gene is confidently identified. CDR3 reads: CASSIGGEQYF. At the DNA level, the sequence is TGTGCCAGTAGTATAGGGGGTGAGCAGTACTTC.